The present entry profiles one T cell receptor (beta chain) with its context. The antigen is undetermined. The method was immunoSEQ multiplex PCR; TCRdb's version includes in-frame clones alone and lacks a portion of them. The sample lists over 100,000 clones, more than 75% occurring once. This sample stems from a study of T cell responses to AZD1222 COVID-19 vaccine. Study-wide results and limits: At study baseline, merely roughly 6 AZD1222 recipients were seropositive.

V was cut by 5 bases and J by 2 bases, with 10 bases left in between. CDR3 length: 13 amino acids. CDR1 and CDR2 from the germline V gene are MNHEY and SVGAGI. The receptor's source is an adult in good health. Sequenced here: peripheral blood, sampled on day 0 of AZD1222 vaccination. The chain carries TRBV6-5 and TRBJ2-7, with D uncertain. The CDR3 DNA reads TGTGCCAGCAGTCCCGACGGAACCTACGAGCAGTACTTC. Residues: CASSPDGTYEQYF.